This TCR beta chain was sequenced for a study of T cells after posttransplantation cyclophosphamide (dated by TCRdb to 2016 to 2018). Background for the entire study: Using TRB sequencing, the study followed how the T cell repertoire reconstituted after myeloablative bone marrow transplantation in which posttransplantation cyclophosphamide served as GVHD prophylaxis. In 3 patients, up to roughly 3 additional blood samples taken between 2 and 5.2 years after transplant also underwent TRB sequencing, as did pretransplant blood from a handful of patients. TRA and TRB clonality were tightly correlated in 9 samples, so subsequent TCR analyses focused on TRB only. Antigen receptor sequencing was done on samples from 35 PTCy-treated patients and from 15 to 20 related bone marrow donors of those patients. Blood from all 30 or so PTCy patients with 1-year posttransplant specimens was subjected to TRB sequencing. Public TRB sequences were checked against a database of over 3,600 sequences associated with responses to pathogens, tumor antigens, self-antigens and alloantigens.

Genomic DNA was used for TRB sequencing, which was performed with the immunoSEQ assay at survey resolution or with the hsTCRB kit. Per the source publication's procedure: The immunoSEQ software handled initial read processing, and the LymphoSeq R package was used for repertoire analyses. Clonality was calculated as 1 minus normalized Shannon entropy, and the Gini coefficient was also calculated for each TRB dataset. Phenotypes of unsorted samples were inferred by mapping TRB sequences from sorted subsets of the recipient or donor onto unsorted samples of the same recipient. Held by TCRdb, this immuneACCESS table contains in-frame sequences only and omits some clones. Under half of the omission traces to an unresolved V gene where checked; the cause of the rest is unknown. That table furnishes V, J and clone size, whereas the DNA furnished D and trimming. The sample records 25,000 to 35,000 clones, none occurring a single time. The ten largest clones take up about 4.5% of the sample.

Related bone marrow donors provided peripheral blood samples on the day of marrow donation. Peripheral blood and bone marrow mononuclear cells were isolated by Ficoll-Hypaque density centrifugation and cryopreserved. In this sample, this clone turned up many times. Its specific antigen is unknown. One base away there is no much larger clone; base qualities are not given. Study-wide conclusions, independent of this receptor: Across about 40 patients, TRB clonality was highly associated with recipient CMV seropositivity and CMV reactivation, and diversity in PTCy patients was similar to diversity in CNI/methotrexate controls. The TRB repertoires of T cells infiltrating skin or the GI tract showed only limited overlap with the TRB repertoires found in blood. At 1-2 months, donor-recipient similarity was low but rose over the first year, and the later blood repertoires were often dominated by donor CD8+ memory clones.

The cysteine opens and the phenylalanine closes a CDR3 of 16 amino acids. The read is trimmed to its CDR3 DNA, 48 bases read in frame from base 1. For CDR1 and CDR2, the germline V gene lists LGHNT and FRNRAP. Trimming costs V 0 bases and J 6 bases, and their ends lie 15 bases apart. This sequence originates from a woman between 25 and 40 years old in good health and a related stem cell transplant donor. The receptor chain draws on TRBV12-5 and TRBJ1-5, and the D gene may be TRBD1, 5 bases matching. Sequenced input: PBMCs. The DNA sequence reads TGTGCTAGTGGTTTGGTACAAGGAAGGGGCGGTCAGCCCCAGCATTTT. Translated, this gives CASGLVQGRGGQPQHF.